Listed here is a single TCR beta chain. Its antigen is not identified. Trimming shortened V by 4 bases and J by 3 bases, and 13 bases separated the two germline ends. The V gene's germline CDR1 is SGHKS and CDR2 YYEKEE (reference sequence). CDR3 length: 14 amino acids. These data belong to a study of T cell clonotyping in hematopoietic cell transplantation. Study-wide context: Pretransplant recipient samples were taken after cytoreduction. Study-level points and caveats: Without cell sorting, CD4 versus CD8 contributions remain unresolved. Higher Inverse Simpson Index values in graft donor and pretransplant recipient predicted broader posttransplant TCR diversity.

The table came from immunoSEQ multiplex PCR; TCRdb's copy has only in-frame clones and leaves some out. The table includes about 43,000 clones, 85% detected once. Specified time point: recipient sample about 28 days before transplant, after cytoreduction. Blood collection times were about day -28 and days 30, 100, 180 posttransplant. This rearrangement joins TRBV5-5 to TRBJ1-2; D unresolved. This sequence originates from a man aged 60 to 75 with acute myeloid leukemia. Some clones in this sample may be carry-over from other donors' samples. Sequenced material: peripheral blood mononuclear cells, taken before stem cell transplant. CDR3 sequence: CASSPLTVDYGYTF. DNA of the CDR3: TGTGCCAGCAGCCCTCTGACCGTAGACTATGGCTACACCTTC. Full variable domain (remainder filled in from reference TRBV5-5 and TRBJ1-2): DAGVTQSPTHLIKTRGQQVTLRCSPISGHKSVSWYQQVLGQGPQFIFQYYEKEERGRGNFPDRFSARQFPNYSSELNVNALLLGDSALYLCASSPLTVDYGYTFGSGTRLTVV.